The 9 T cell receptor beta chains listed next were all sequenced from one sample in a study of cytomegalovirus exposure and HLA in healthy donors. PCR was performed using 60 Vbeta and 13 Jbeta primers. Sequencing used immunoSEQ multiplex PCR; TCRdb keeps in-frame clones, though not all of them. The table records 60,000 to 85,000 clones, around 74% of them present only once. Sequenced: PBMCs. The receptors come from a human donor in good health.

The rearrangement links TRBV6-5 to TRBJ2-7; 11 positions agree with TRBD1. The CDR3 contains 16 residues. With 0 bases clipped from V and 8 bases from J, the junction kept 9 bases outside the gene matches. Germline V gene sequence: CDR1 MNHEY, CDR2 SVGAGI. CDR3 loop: CASSYSTGTGGMKQYF. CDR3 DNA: TGTGCCAGCAGTTACTCGACCGGGACAGGGGGTATGAAGCAGTACTTC.

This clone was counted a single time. This CDR3 is CASSSGLEYNEQFF. The CDR3 bases are TGTGCCAGCAGTTCGGGACTAGAGTACAATGAGCAGTTCTTC. V is TRBV27 and J is TRBJ2-1, with 8 bases matching TRBD2. The germline V gene has CDR1 MNHEY and CDR2 SMNVEV (reference sequence). The CDR3 spans 14 residues. V was clipped by 4 bases and J by 4 bases; unmatched bases: 3.

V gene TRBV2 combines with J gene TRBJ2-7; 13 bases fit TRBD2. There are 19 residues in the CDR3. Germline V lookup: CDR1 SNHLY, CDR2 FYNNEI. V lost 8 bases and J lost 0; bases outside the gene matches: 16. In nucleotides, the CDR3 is TGTGCCAGCGGAGAAACCGGGACTAGCGGGATCCCGGTCTCCTACGAGCAGTACTTC. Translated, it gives CASGETGTSGIPVSYEQYF.

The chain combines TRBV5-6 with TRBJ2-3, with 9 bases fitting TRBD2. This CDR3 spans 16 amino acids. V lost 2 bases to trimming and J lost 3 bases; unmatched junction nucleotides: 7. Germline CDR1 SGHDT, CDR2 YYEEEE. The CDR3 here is CASSFVSTSGTDTQYF. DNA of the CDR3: TGTGCCAGCAGCTTTGTATCGACTAGCGGTACAGATACGCAGTATTTT.

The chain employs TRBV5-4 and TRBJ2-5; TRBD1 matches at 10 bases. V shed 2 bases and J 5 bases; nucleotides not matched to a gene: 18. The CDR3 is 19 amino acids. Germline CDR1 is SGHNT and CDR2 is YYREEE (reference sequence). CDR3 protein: CASSFPGTGEIRGRETQYF. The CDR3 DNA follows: TGTGCCAGCAGCTTTCCCGGGACAGGGGAGATTCGTGGTAGGGAGACCCAGTACTTC. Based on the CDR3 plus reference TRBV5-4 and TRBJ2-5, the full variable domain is ETGVTQSPTHLIKTRGQQVTLRCSSQSGHNTVSWYQQALGQGPQFIFQYYREEENGRGNFPPRFSGLQFPNYSSELNVNALELDDSALYLCASSFPGTGEIRGRETQYFGPGTRLLVL.

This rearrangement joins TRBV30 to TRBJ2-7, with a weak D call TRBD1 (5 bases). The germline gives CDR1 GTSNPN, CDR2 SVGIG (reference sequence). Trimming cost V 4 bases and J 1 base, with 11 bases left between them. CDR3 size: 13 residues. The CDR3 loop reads CAWTLAGSYEQYF. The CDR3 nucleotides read TGTGCCTGGACCCTCGCAGGGTCCTACGAGCAGTACTTC.

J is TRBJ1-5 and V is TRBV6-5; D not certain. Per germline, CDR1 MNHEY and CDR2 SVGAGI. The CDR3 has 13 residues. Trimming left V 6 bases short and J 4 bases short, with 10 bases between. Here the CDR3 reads CASRGQLNQPQHF. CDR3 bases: TGTGCCAGCAGGGGCCAGCTGAATCAGCCCCAGCATTTT.

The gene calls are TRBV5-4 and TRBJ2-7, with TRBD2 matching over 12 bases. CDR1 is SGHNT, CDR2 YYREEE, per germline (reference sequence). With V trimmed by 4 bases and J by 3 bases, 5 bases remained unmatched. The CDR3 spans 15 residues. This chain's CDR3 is CASSPSSGRVYEQYF. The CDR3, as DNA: TGTGCCAGCAGCCCCTCTAGCGGGAGGGTCTACGAGCAGTACTTC.

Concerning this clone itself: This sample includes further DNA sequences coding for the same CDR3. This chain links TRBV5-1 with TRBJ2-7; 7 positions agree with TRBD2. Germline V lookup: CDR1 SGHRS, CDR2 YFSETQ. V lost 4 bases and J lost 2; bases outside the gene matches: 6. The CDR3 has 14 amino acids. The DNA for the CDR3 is TGCGCCAGCAGCCCGGGGCTAGCGGCCTACGAGCAGTACTTC. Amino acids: CASSPGLAAYEQYF.